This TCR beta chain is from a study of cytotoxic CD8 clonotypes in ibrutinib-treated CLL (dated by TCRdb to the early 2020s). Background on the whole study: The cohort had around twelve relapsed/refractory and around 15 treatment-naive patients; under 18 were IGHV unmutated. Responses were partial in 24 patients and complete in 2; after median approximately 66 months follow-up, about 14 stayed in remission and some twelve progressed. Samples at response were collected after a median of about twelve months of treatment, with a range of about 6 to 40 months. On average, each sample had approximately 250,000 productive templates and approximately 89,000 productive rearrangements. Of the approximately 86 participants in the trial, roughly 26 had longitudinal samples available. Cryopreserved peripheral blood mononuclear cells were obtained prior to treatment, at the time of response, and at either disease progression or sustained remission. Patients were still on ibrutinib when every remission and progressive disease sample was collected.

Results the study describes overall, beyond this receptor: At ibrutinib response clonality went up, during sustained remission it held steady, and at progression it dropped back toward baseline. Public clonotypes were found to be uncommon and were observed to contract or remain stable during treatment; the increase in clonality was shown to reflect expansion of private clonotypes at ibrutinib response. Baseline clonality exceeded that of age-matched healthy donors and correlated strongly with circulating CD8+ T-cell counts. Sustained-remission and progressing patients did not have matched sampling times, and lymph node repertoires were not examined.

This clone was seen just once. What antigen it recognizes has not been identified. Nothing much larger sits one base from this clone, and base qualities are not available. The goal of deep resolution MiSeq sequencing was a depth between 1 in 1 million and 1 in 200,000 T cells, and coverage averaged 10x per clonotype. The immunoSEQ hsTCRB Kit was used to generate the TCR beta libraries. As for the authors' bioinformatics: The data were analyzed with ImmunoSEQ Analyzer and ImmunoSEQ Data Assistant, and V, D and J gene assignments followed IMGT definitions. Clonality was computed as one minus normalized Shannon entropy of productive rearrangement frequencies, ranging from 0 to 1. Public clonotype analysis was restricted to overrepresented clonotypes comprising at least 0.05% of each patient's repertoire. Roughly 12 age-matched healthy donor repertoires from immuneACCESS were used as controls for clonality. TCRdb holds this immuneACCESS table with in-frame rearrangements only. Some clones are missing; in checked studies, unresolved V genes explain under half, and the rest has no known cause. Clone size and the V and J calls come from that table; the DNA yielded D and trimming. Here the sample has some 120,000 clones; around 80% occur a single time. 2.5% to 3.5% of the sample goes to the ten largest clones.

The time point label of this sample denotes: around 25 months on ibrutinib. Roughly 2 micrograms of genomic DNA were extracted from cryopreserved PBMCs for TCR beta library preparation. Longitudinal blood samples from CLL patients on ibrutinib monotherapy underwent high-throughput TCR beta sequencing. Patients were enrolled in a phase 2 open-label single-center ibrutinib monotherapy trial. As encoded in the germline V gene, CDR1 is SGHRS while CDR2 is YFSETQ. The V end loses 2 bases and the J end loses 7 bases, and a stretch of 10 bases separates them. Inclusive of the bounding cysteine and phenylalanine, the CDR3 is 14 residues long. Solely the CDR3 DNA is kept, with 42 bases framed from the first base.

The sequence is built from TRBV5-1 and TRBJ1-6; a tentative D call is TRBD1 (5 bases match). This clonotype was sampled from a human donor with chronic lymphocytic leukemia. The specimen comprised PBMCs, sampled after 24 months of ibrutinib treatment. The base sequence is TGCGCCAGCAGCTTTTGGGGGGAAAATTCACCCCTCCACTTT. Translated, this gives CASSFWGENSPLHF.